The 4 T cell receptor beta chains in this list originate from one sample, sequenced in a study of early T cells in non-severe SARS-CoV-2 infection (dated by TCRdb to the early 2020s). Preparation of the library involved 5' RACE. The instrument was a NextSeq 500. The public sequencing data were trimmed at Q25 with fastp and processed into clonotypes with MiXCR by TCRdb, which kept only in-frame beta chains. One record per CDR3 amino acid sequence lists the most common genes and DNA. This sample lists 50,000 to 60,000 distinct CDR3 sequences; about a tenth were detected once. The ten largest clonotypes hold around 20% of the sample. Material: whole blood. These receptors all come from an adult who was a healthcare worker with PCR-confirmed SARS-CoV-2 infection or an uninfected control (not recorded which).

The sample holds many counts of this clonotype. This chain uses TRBV11-2 with TRBJ2-5, with D tentatively TRBD1 (8 bases). The CDR3 spans 14 residues. Germline CDR1 reads SGHAT; CDR2 reads FQNNGV. V gave up 4 bases and J gave up 5 bases, with 14 bases separating them. CDR3 DNA: TGTGCCAGCAGCTACGACAGGGGAGGGGAGACCCAGTACTTC. Translated: CASSYDRGGETQYF.

The chain joins TRBV7-9 to TRBJ2-3; 8 bases agree with TRBD2. V was pared by 5 bases and J by 2 bases, with 12 bases of the junction left unmatched. The germline CDR1 and CDR2 sequences are SEHNR and FQNEAQ (reference sequence). The CDR3 runs 17 residues. The chain's CDR3 is CASSPRGGGQITDTQYF. CDR3 bases: TGTGCCAGCAGCCCCCGCGGCGGGGGGCAAATCACAGATACGCAGTATTTT.

To note about this clonotype: Sequence at one end of the junction differs from germline and may be a read error. The V gene is TRBV9, the J gene TRBJ2-7; no clear D gene. CDR1 SGDLS and CDR2 YYNGEE come from the germline V gene. The CDR3 is made up of 13 amino acids. This chain's CDR3 is CVSSPPQSYEQYF. The CDR3 coding sequence is TGTGTCAGCAGCCCCCCCCAGTCCTACGAGCAGTACTTC. The full variable domain, in which reference TRBV9 and TRBJ2-7 provide the parts outside the CDR3, is DSGVTQTPKHLITATGQRVTLRCSPRSGDLSVYWYQQSLDQGLQFLIQYYNGEERAKGNILERFSAQQFPDLHSELNLSSLELGDSALYFCVSSPPQSYEQYFGPGTRLTVT.

The chain recombines TRBV23-1 with TRBJ2-3, with 12 bases matching TRBD2. TRBV23-1 falls under the ORF class, with uncertain function. The junction had 6 bases not matched to a gene; V was cut back by 3 bases and J by 5 bases. This CDR3 spans 16 amino acids. Here the CDR3 DNA reads TGCGCCAGCAGTCATGAGACTAGCGGGGGACGAGATACGCAGTATTTT. This codes for CASSHETSGGRDTQYF.